One and the same sample provided the 30 T cell receptor beta chains below, sequenced in a study of regulatory T cells in long-lasting Graves disease. The time point was: persistent/refractory GD, antithyroid drugs over 5 years with positive TRAb. RNA isolated from PBMCs was used to make the TCR library. According to the study, TCR beta libraries were built with iRepertoire HTBI primers and CDR3-region Arm-PCR. TCRdb reanalysed the multiplex PCR reads using MiXCR and keeps one entry per CDR3 protein. In the table there are some 440,000 distinct CDR3 sequences, more than 20% of which are singletons. This material consisted of peripheral blood mononuclear cells (PBMCs), taken when the disease was refractory, from a patient treated with antithyroid drugs. These receptors were collected from a female donor with Graves disease.

This clonotype was picked up a small number of times. V gene TRBV29-1 combines with J gene TRBJ1-1; D perhaps matches TRBD1 (6 bases). CDR3 length: 14 residues. V gave up 3 bases and J gave up 11 bases, with 22 bases separating them. Germline V gives CDR1 SQVTM, CDR2 ANQGSEA. The CDR3 DNA sequence: TGCAGCGTTGACAGGGCGACAGGACTTCAGGGGGCTTTCTTT. This encodes CSVDRATGLQGAFF.

In this sample, this clonotype turned up many times. The chain uses TRBV19 and TRBJ1-2; 7 positions agree with TRBD1. The CDR3 covers 13 residues. Unmatched junction bases numbered 8, after V lost 9 bases and J lost 4 bases. Germline loops: CDR1 LNHDA, CDR2 SQIVND (reference sequence). The CDR3: CASSTRTGYGYTF. The CDR3 bases are TGTGCCAGCAGCACCCGGACAGGCTATGGCTACACCTTC.

This clonotype showed up just a few times. The chain combines TRBV5-1 with TRBJ1-1; 7 nucleotides match TRBD1. The V and J ends lost 1 base and 11 bases, in that order; junction bases with no gene match: 8. The CDR3 loop spans 13 amino acids. CDR1 is SGHRS, CDR2 YFSETQ, per germline. The CDR3, as DNA: TGCGCCAGCAGCTTGCCAGGGGGAGTTCGGGCTTTCTTT. Its protein product is CASSLPGGVRAFF.

There are many counts of this clonotype. The chain is built from TRBV25-1 and TRBJ1-1; D remains ambiguous. Germline V gene data show CDR1 as MGHDK and CDR2 as SYGVNS. Trimming pared 0 bases from V and 0 bases from J, leaving 11 bases between. The CDR3 contains 16 residues. The CDR3 DNA reads as TGTGCCAGCAGTGAATACGCCAGGCCCATGAACACTGAAGCTTTCTTT. As protein: CASSEYARPMNTEAFF.

This clonotype was observed many times. The V call is TRBV28, the J call TRBJ2-7; D may be TRBD2 (5 bases). CDR3 size: 14 residues. Trimming pared 7 bases from V and 0 bases from J, leaving 13 bases between. CDR1 MDHEN and CDR2 SYDVKM come from the germline V gene. Here the CDR3 DNA reads TGTGCCAGCACCGAGCGGTTGAGCTCCTACGAGCAGTACTTC. It translates to CASTERLSSYEQYF.

The chain joins TRBV6-1 to TRBJ1-1; D gene unclear. V was trimmed by 6 bases and J by 5 bases, leaving 16 bases between them. This CDR3 contains 14 residues. Germline V gives CDR1 MNHNS, CDR2 SASEGT. This chain's CDR3 is CASRQEGNQTEAFF. CDR3 nucleotide sequence: TGTGCCAGCAGGCAGGAGGGAAATCAGACTGAAGCTTTCTTT.

This clonotype was found many times. The V and J genes are TRBV6-1 and TRBJ1-2; 11 bases are shared with TRBD1. Germline CDR1 MNHNS, CDR2 SASEGT. The CDR3 extends over 16 amino acids. The J segment lost 7 bases and the V segment lost 6 bases, leaving 13 bases of the junction unmatched. For the CDR3, the DNA is TGTGCCAGCAGCCAACGGACAGGGGGCGTCTATGCTGGCTACACCTTC. Translation gives CASSQRTGGVYAGYTF.

This clonotype was seen a few times. The gene calls are TRBV6-1 and TRBJ2-4; the D gene could be TRBD1 or TRBD2 (5 bases each). Trimming cost V 2 bases and J 7 bases, with 18 bases left between them. The CDR3 length is 16 residues. The germline gives CDR1 MNHNS, CDR2 SASEGT. The CDR3 sequence is CASSEPTGPLRNIQYF. In DNA form, the CDR3 reads TGTGCCAGCAGTGAACCTACGGGACCTCTTCGCAACATTCAGTACTTC.

This clonotype was seen only a few times. The chain links TRBV20-1 to TRBJ2-6; perhaps TRBD1 as D (6 bases). V was shortened by 3 bases and J by 2 bases, with 17 bases between the two germline ends. Germline V CDR1 and CDR2: DFQATT, SNEGSKA (reference sequence). The CDR3 is 17 amino acids. Here the CDR3 reads CSASGDRGHAGANVLTF. CDR3 coding DNA: TGCAGTGCTAGCGGAGATCGGGGACACGCTGGGGCCAACGTCCTGACTTTC.

CDR3 nucleotides: TGCGCCAGCAGCCACACAGGGGGGAAGCAGTACTTC. Its protein is CASSHTGGKQYF. The rearrangement uses TRBV4-1 and TRBJ2-7, with TRBD1 identical over 8 bases. The CDR3 spans 12 residues. Germline V gene lookup returns CDR1 MGHRA and CDR2 YSYEKL. Trimming cost V 3 bases and J 8 bases; bases outside gene matches: 3.

This clonotype has a handful of counts. The V gene is TRBV20-1, the J gene TRBJ1-2; no definite D call. Germline V gene sequence: CDR1 DFQATT, CDR2 SNEGSKA (reference sequence). V gave up 3 bases and J gave up 4 bases, with 27 bases separating them. The CDR3 is 18 amino acids. The CDR3 reads CSASGPGLSQSPSYGYTF. The DNA of the CDR3 is TGCAGTGCTAGTGGTCCCGGACTTTCGCAGTCCCCTTCCTATGGCTACACCTTC.

This clonotype has only a few counts. The gene calls are TRBV6-1 and TRBJ2-7; the match to TRBD2 covers 13 bases. Per germline, CDR1 MNHNS and CDR2 SASEGT. V was pared by 5 bases and J by 3 bases, with 7 bases of the junction left unmatched. The CDR3 is 16 amino acids. Written as DNA, the CDR3 is TGTGCCAGCAGTTTCGGACTAGCGGGAGCCTACTACGAGCAGTACTTC. Protein sequence: CASSFGLAGAYYEQYF.

The gene calls are TRBV5-1 and TRBJ2-1; 7 bases are shared with TRBD2. CDR3 size: 15 residues. V lost 1 base to trimming and J lost 8 bases; unmatched junction nucleotides: 9. From germline, CDR1 is SGHRS and CDR2 YFSETQ. The CDR3 nucleotides are TGCGCCAGCAGCTTGAACGGGAGGTTGATTGATGAGCAGTTCTTC. It encodes CASSLNGRLIDEQFF.

This clonotype was detected only a few times. This chain joins TRBV28 and TRBJ1-5; 8 nucleotides line up with TRBD1. CDR1 and CDR2 from the germline V gene are MDHEN and SYDVKM. With V trimmed by 5 bases and J by 6 bases, 6 bases remained unmatched. CDR3 length equals 14 residues. The CDR3 DNA is TGTGCCAGCAGTCCAGGACAGGGCCTTCAGCCCCAGCATTTT. Protein product: CASSPGQGLQPQHF.

This clonotype was seen many times. The rearrangement links TRBV28 to TRBJ2-7; D is possibly TRBD1 (5 bases). The CDR3 is made up of 17 amino acids. Trimming cost V 2 bases and J 0 bases, with 17 bases left between them. Germline V gives CDR1 MDHEN, CDR2 SYDVKM. The CDR3 DNA is TGTGCCAGCAGTTTACCCACCTCCGAGACAGCCTCCTACGAGCAGTACTTC. Translation gives CASSLPTSETASYEQYF.

This clonotype has ten or more counts. V and J are TRBV3-1 and TRBJ2-7, with TRBD1 identical over 7 bases. J gave up 5 bases and V 0 bases, and 4 bases lay outside the gene matches. Germline loops: CDR1 LGHDT, CDR2 YNNKEL (reference sequence). This CDR3 is 14 amino acids long. CDR3 DNA sequence: TGTGCCAGCAGCCAAGAGACAGGGCTAGACGAGCAGTACTTC. Its translation: CASSQETGLDEQYF.

The chain recombines TRBV25-1 with TRBJ1-5; no reliable D call. The CDR3 loop spans 13 amino acids. Germline values: CDR1 MGHDK, CDR2 SYGVNS. The ends were cut back, 3 bases at V and 4 bases at J, with 7 bases in the middle. CDR3 loop: CASSDRENQPQHF. CDR3 nucleotide sequence: TGTGCCAGCAGTGACCGTGAGAATCAGCCCCAGCATTTT.

A word on this clonotype: An end of the junction differs from the germline gene, which may be a read error. The V gene is TRBV7-2, the J gene TRBJ1-1; D remains ambiguous. This CDR3 is built from 15 residues. Germline loops: CDR1 SGHTA, CDR2 FQGNSA. CDR3 in DNA: TGTGCCAGCAGCCCATCCTCTATGATGAACACTAAAGCTTTCTTT. Its protein is CASSPSSMMNTKAFF.

A few counts support this clonotype. The CDR3, as DNA: TGTGCCAGCAGTTCCCCTAGTGAAAGCTCCTACAATGAGCAGTTCTTC. Residues: CASSSPSESSYNEQFF. The chain uses TRBV28 and TRBJ2-1, with D unclear. Germline V gene sequence: CDR1 MDHEN, CDR2 SYDVKM. This CDR3 is 16 amino acids long. Between the trimmed V and J ends, which lost 4 bases and 0 bases, there was a span of 13 bases.

The chain links TRBV30 to TRBJ1-1; no clear D gene. The CDR3 has 12 amino acids. V lost 1 base to trimming and J lost 5 bases, with 8 bases between them. Germline assignment: CDR1 GTSNPN and CDR2 SVGIG (reference sequence). The CDR3 DNA is TGTGCCTGGAGTGGGAGAGAGACTGAAGCTTTCTTT. Amino acids: CAWSGRETEAFF.

The chain carries TRBV7-2 and TRBJ2-7; D may be TRBD1 (5 bases). CDR3 length equals 18 residues. V was cut by 5 bases and J by 0 bases, with 23 bases left in between. Germline V gene data show CDR1 as SGHTA and CDR2 as FQGNSA. The CDR3 nucleotides are TGTGCCAGCAGCGAGGCCTCCGTACAGGCTTACTACTCCTACGAGCAGTACTTC. Its protein product is CASSEASVQAYYSYEQYF.

The chain combines TRBV10-3 with TRBJ1-4; 8 bases are a match to TRBD1. The CDR3 runs to 15 residues. The germline V gene encodes CDR1 ENHRY and CDR2 SYGVKD. J gave up 7 bases and V 3 bases, and 7 bases lay outside the gene matches. The CDR3 DNA reads as TGTGCCATCAGTGACCCGACAGGGGATGGTGAAAAACTGTTTTTT. Its protein product is CAISDPTGDGEKLFF.

This clonotype was observed many times. The chain carries TRBV28 and TRBJ2-7; 8 nucleotides line up with TRBD2. The CDR3 covers 15 residues. Germline CDR1 is MDHEN and CDR2 is SYDVKM. Trimming removed 7 bases from V and 3 bases from J; junction bases left unmatched: 11. The CDR3, as DNA: TGTGCCAGCACCTTCACCGGGACTAGTCTCTACGAGCAGTACTTC. Protein product: CASTFTGTSLYEQYF.

A few counts support this clonotype. V gene TRBV6-1 combines with J gene TRBJ1-4, with D possibly matching TRBD1 (6 bases). Trimming left V 6 bases short and J 7 bases short, with 12 bases between. The CDR3 consists of 13 residues. The germline V gene encodes CDR1 MNHNS and CDR2 SASEGT. Here the CDR3 reads CASRLQGPEKLFF. Written as DNA, the CDR3 is TGTGCCAGCAGATTACAGGGTCCTGAAAAACTGTTTTTT.

This clonotype was recorded many times. A junction end diverges from the germline sequence, so it may reflect a read error. The chain links TRBV10-3 to TRBJ1-6, with a tentative D call TRBD1 (5 bases). This CDR3 comprises 13 residues. The germline V gene encodes CDR1 ENHRY and CDR2 SYGVKD. CDR3 in DNA: TGTGCCATCAGGAGACAGCCTAATTCACCTCTCCACTTT. It specifies CAIRRQPNSPLHF.

This clonotype came up many times. The rearrangement uses TRBV20-1 and TRBJ2-1; 8 bases align to TRBD2. Trimming cost V 0 bases and J 1 base; bases outside gene matches: 5. The CDR3 has 16 amino acids. The germline V gene has CDR1 DFQATT and CDR2 SNEGSKA (reference sequence). The CDR3, as DNA: TGCAGTGCTAGAGATTTTCGCGGGGGGTCCTACAATGAGCAGTTCTTC. Amino acid sequence: CSARDFRGGSYNEQFF.

This clonotype occurred many times. The chain uses TRBV6-5 and TRBJ1-1; tentatively, D is TRBD1 (5 bases). This CDR3 has 15 residues. Germline V gene data show CDR1 as MNHEY and CDR2 as SVGAGI. V lost 1 base, J lost 2 bases, and 11 bases lay in between. This CDR3 reads CASSYFGDSNTEAFF. DNA of the CDR3: TGTGCCAGCAGTTACTTCGGGGACTCAAACACTGAAGCTTTCTTT.

This clonotype was observed at least ten times. The rearrangement uses TRBV28 and TRBJ1-4, with D tentatively TRBD1 (6 bases). Germline loops: CDR1 MDHEN, CDR2 SYDVKM. Trimming pared 5 bases from V and 5 bases from J, leaving 15 bases between. CDR3 length: 15 amino acids. The CDR3 bases are TGTGCCAGCAGTACTGACAGGACGGAGAATGAAAAACTGTTTTTT. Translated: CASSTDRTENEKLFF.

The V gene is TRBV7-2, the J gene TRBJ1-5; perhaps TRBD1 as D (5 bases). This CDR3 is 14 amino acids long. Germline CDR1 and CDR2: SGHTA and FQGNSA. V gave up 5 bases and J gave up 3 bases, with 11 bases separating them. This CDR3 is CASSGDGYNQPQHF. CDR3 DNA sequence: TGTGCCAGCAGCGGGGACGGTTACAATCAGCCCCAGCATTTT.

This clonotype came up a few times. The gene calls are TRBV5-4 and TRBJ2-5, with D perhaps TRBD1 or TRBD2 (6 bases each). The CDR3 is 14 residues long. Trimming shortened V by 5 bases and J by 5 bases, and 16 bases separated the two germline ends. Germline-derived CDR1 and CDR2 are SGHNT and YYREEE (reference sequence). The CDR3 reads CASSSFGGWETQYF. CDR3 in DNA: TGTGCCAGCAGTTCATTCGGGGGCTGGGAGACCCAGTACTTC.